This passage covers 6 T cell receptor beta chains from one sample sequenced in a study of blood T cell repertoires in COVID-19. Here immunoSEQ multiplex PCR was the method, and the copy in TCRdb shows in-frame clones only, minus some. The table has 250,000 to 300,000 clones, 70% to 90% seen once. The source material was peripheral blood. These receptors all stem from a woman between 25 and 40 years old with acute or convalescent COVID-19.

V usage is TRBV7-9 and J usage is TRBJ1-2; TRBD1 might be the D (6 bases). Germline V CDR1 and CDR2: SEHNR, FQNEAQ (reference sequence). V lost 1 base, J lost 0 bases, and 12 bases lay in between. The CDR3 contains 16 residues. CDR3 sequence reads: CASSLGPGAANYGYTF. CDR3 in DNA: TGTGCCAGCAGCTTAGGTCCAGGGGCAGCTAACTATGGCTACACCTTC.

The chain carries TRBV5-1 and TRBJ2-7, with D possibly matching TRBD2 (5 bases). V dropped 6 bases and J dropped 4 bases, with 23 bases sitting between them. Germline V lookup: CDR1 SGHRS, CDR2 YFSETQ. The CDR3 runs to 16 residues. In DNA form, the CDR3 reads TGCGCCAGCAACGAGAGATCAGCGGCCTATTCTTACGAGCAGTACTTC. Translating gives CASNERSAAYSYEQYF.

The rearrangement uses TRBV6-2 or TRBV6-3 and TRBJ2-4; 7 positions agree with TRBD2. Losses at the gene ends were 2 bases for V and 0 bases for J; bases not matched to a gene: 7. The CDR3 contains 17 residues. Germline CDR1 MNHEY, CDR2 SVGEGT. The CDR3 reads CASSYVAGALAKNIQYF. CDR3 bases: TGTGCCAGCAGTTACGTGGCGGGAGCCTTAGCCAAAAACATTCAGTACTTC.

The gene calls are TRBV2 and TRBJ1-1; D gene unclear. The CDR3 has 13 amino acids. Trimming pared 6 bases from V and 0 bases from J, leaving 8 bases between. In germline, CDR1 is SNHLY, CDR2 FYNNEI. The CDR3 loop reads CASSEDLNTEAFF. The CDR3 coding sequence is TGTGCCAGCAGCGAGGACTTGAACACTGAAGCTTTCTTT.

J is TRBJ1-3 and V is TRBV7-3, with 8 nucleotides matching TRBD1. The ends lost 5 bases at V and 2 bases at J; junction bases unmatched: 5. The CDR3 is 15 residues long. CDR1 is SGHTA and CDR2 is FQGTGA in the germline V gene. The CDR3 protein is CASSPGTGTGNTIYF. The CDR3 bases are TGTGCCAGCAGCCCCGGGACAGGCACTGGAAACACCATATATTTT.

This chain joins TRBV5-1 and TRBJ2-3; TRBD2 is a possible D gene (5 bases). Germline-derived CDR1 and CDR2 are SGHRS and YFSETQ. V was clipped by 4 bases and J by 6 bases, with 9 bases between them. The CDR3 has 12 residues. The CDR3 protein is CASSRPSDTQYF. The CDR3 DNA reads as TGCGCCAGCAGCCGACCTAGCGATACGCAGTATTTT.